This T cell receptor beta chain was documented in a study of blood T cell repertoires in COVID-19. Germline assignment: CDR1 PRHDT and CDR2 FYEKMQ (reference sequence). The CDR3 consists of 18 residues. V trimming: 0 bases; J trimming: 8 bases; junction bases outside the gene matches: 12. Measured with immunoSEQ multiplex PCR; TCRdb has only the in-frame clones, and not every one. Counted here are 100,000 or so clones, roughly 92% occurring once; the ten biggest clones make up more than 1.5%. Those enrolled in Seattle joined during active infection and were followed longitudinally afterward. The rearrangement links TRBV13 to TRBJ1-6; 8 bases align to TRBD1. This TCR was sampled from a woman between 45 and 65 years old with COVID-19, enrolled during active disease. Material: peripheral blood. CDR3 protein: CASSLGIPRNRGDSPLHF. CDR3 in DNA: TGTGCCAGCAGCTTAGGAATTCCCAGGAACAGGGGGGATTCACCCCTCCACTTT.